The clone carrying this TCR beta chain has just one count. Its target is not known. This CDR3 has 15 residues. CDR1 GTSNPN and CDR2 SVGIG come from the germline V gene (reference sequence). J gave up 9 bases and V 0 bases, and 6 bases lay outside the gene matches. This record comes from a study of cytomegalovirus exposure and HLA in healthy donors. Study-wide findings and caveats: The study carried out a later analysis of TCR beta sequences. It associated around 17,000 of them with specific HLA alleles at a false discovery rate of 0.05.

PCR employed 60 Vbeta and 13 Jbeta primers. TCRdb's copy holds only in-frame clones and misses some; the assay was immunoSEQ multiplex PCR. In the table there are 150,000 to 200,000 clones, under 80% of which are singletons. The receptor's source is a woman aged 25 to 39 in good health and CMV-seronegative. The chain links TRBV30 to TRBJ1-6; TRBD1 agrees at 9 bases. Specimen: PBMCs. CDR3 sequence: CAWSVPGQGSSPLHF. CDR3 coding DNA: TGTGCCTGGAGTGTACCAGGACAGGGGAGTTCACCCCTCCACTTT.